These 26 T cell receptor beta chains were all obtained from the same sample, sequenced in a study of blood T cell repertoires in COVID-19. Here immunoSEQ multiplex PCR was the method, and the copy in TCRdb shows in-frame clones only, minus some. This sample has about 170,000 clones; around 83% occur once, and the top ten carry about 16%. Sequenced material: PBMCs or T cells enriched from blood (not recorded which). These receptors were collected from a man between 50 and 59 years old who had recovered from COVID-19.

This clone occurred a few times. J is TRBJ2-2 and V is TRBV5-8, with TRBD1 identical over 7 bases. V lost 3 bases and J lost 5; bases outside the gene matches: 4. The germline V gene encodes CDR1 SGHTS and CDR2 YDEGEE. The CDR3 extends over 14 amino acids. CDR3 nucleotides: TGTGCCAGCAGCTCAGGGGACAGAACCGGGGAGCTGTTTTTT. It codes for CASSSGDRTGELFF.

The chain's CDR3 is CASSYSRGGGRSPLHF. Written as DNA, the CDR3 is TGTGCCAGCAGTTACTCGAGAGGGGGAGGGAGGTCACCCCTCCACTTT. This rearrangement joins TRBV6-5 to TRBJ1-6; D is perhaps TRBD1 (6 bases). The CDR3 covers 16 residues. Per germline, CDR1 MNHEY and CDR2 SVGAGI. Trimming shortened V by 0 bases and J by 10 bases, and 16 bases separated the two germline ends.

The chain joins TRBV3-1 (or the pseudogene TRBV3-2) to TRBJ2-5, with 14 bases fitting TRBD2. J gave up 5 bases and V 4 bases, and 6 bases lay outside the gene matches. In germline, CDR1 is LGHDT, CDR2 YNNKEL (reference sequence). This CDR3 contains 16 residues. CDR3 DNA: TGTGCCAGCAGCCCGACTAGCGGGGGGGCCTTGGAGACCCAGTACTTC. This encodes CASSPTSGGALETQYF.

The count of this clone is one. The chain couples TRBV29-1 to TRBJ1-6, with D perhaps matching TRBD1 (6 bases). CDR1 is SQVTM and CDR2 is ANQGSEA in the germline V gene. The CDR3 extends over 17 amino acids. Trimming stripped 0 bases from V and 3 bases from J, with 15 bases between. The CDR3 DNA reads TGCAGCGTTGAAGATCCCCCAGACAGGAACTATAATTCACCCCTCCACTTT. It translates to CSVEDPPDRNYNSPLHF.

The chain is built from TRBV27 and TRBJ1-2; D gene ambiguous. Trimming took off 0 bases at V and 2 bases at J, with 4 bases between the two ends. This CDR3 has 13 amino acids. Germline V gives CDR1 MNHEY, CDR2 SMNVEV (reference sequence). The CDR3 loop reads CASSLSANYGYTF. CDR3 DNA: TGTGCCAGCAGTTTATCAGCCAACTATGGCTACACCTTC.

J is TRBJ1-2 and V is TRBV5-1; perhaps TRBD1 as D (6 bases). Germline V gene lookup returns CDR1 SGHRS and CDR2 YFSETQ. Trimming left V 4 bases short and J 0 bases short, with 10 bases between. The CDR3 is 14 amino acids. The CDR3 DNA reads TGCGCCAGCAGCCGGGACAACCCTAACTATGGCTACACCTTC. Translation: CASSRDNPNYGYTF.

This rearrangement joins TRBV20-1 to TRBJ1-1, with D unclear. Trimming removed 3 bases from V and 2 bases from J, with 7 bases in between. This CDR3 is 12 amino acids long. Per germline, CDR1 DFQATT and CDR2 SNEGSKA (reference sequence). CDR3: CSASSGNTEAFF. The CDR3, as DNA: TGCAGTGCTAGTTCAGGTAACACTGAAGCTTTCTTT.

The rearrangement links TRBV9 to TRBJ1-1; 8 nucleotides agree with TRBD1. The CDR3 runs 15 residues. The ends lost 3 bases at V and 1 base at J; junction bases unmatched: 5. Looked up from germline, CDR1 is SGDLS and CDR2 is YYNGEE. CDR3 bases: TGTGCCAGCAGCGGCCCAGGGGGCCCGAACACTGAAGCTTTCTTT. It encodes CASSGPGGPNTEAFF.

V gene TRBV7-9 combines with J gene TRBJ2-2; 10 bases align to TRBD1. Germline CDR1 is SEHNR and CDR2 is FQNEAQ (reference sequence). The CDR3 covers 15 residues. V lost 6 bases and J lost 6; bases outside the gene matches: 7. The DNA of the CDR3 is TGTGCCAGCAGTTTGACAGGGGGCAAATCCGGGGAGCTGTTTTTT. Translating gives CASSLTGGKSGELFF. Combining the CDR3 with reference TRBV7-9 and TRBJ2-2 gives the whole variable domain DTGVSQNPRHKITKRGQNVTFRCDPISEHNRLYWYRQTLGQGPEFLTYFQNEAQLEKSRLLSDRFSAERPKGSFSTLEIQRTEQGDSAMYLCASSLTGGKSGELFFGEGSRLTVL.

This clone has a single count. The rearrangement uses TRBV3-1 (or the pseudogene TRBV3-2) and TRBJ1-2; 11 bases are shared with TRBD1. CDR1 and CDR2 (germline): LGHDT, YNNKEL (reference sequence). Losses at the gene ends were 1 base for V and 3 bases for J; bases not matched to a gene: 4. This CDR3 is built from 16 residues. The CDR3 spells CASSQVGDRGDYGYTF. The CDR3 DNA sequence: TGTGCCAGCAGCCAAGTTGGGGACAGGGGGGACTATGGCTACACCTTC.

This chain uses TRBV19 with TRBJ2-7; TRBD1 matches 11 bases. The V gene end was trimmed by 7 bases and the J gene end by 4 bases; junction bases not matched to a gene: 6. CDR3 length: 14 amino acids. Germline CDR1 LNHDA, CDR2 SQIVND (reference sequence). The CDR3 is CASNSGDRGYEQYF. In nucleotides, the CDR3 is TGTGCCAGTAATTCCGGGGACAGGGGGTACGAGCAGTACTTC. Variable domain in full (rest from reference TRBV19 and TRBJ2-7): DGGITQSPKYLFRKEGQNVTLSCEQNLNHDAMYWYRQDPGQGLRLIYYSQIVNDFQKGDIAEGYSVSREKKESFPLTVTSAQKNPTAFYLCASNSGDRGYEQYFGPGTRLTVT.

The chain uses TRBV7-2 and TRBJ1-2; 7 bases line up with TRBD1. This CDR3 contains 13 residues. Germline assignment: CDR1 SGHTA and CDR2 FQGNSA. After removal of 3 bases from V and 6 bases from J, the junction contained 4 bases not matched to a gene. The CDR3, as DNA: TGTGCCAGCAGCTTTAGAGGGGGCAATGGCTACACCTTC. Amino acids: CASSFRGGNGYTF.

The gene calls are TRBV5-4 and TRBJ2-1; 9 bases fit TRBD2. CDR3 size: 20 residues. Looked up from germline, CDR1 is SGHNT and CDR2 is YYREEE (reference sequence). V dropped 4 bases and J dropped 0; count of bases not matched to a gene: 17. This CDR3 reads CASSARGRAGGLSSYNEQFF. CDR3 in DNA: TGTGCCAGCAGCGCGAGAGGCCGAGCGGGGGGCCTTAGCTCCTACAATGAGCAGTTCTTC.

In its sample, this clone was seen a few times. The chain is built from TRBV6-1 and TRBJ2-3; 9 bases agree with TRBD2. Germline V gives CDR1 MNHNS, CDR2 SASEGT. With 2 bases clipped from V and 1 base from J, the junction kept 4 bases outside the gene matches. CDR3 size: 16 residues. Here the CDR3 reads CASSEFRTSGTDTQYF. Written as DNA, the CDR3 is TGTGCCAGCAGTGAATTCCGGACTAGCGGCACAGATACGCAGTATTTT.

The chain couples TRBV29-1 to TRBJ1-1, with no clear D. The CDR3 sequence is 13 residues long. Germline lookup yields CDR1 SQVTM and CDR2 ANQGSEA. V lost 4 bases, J lost 0 bases, and 9 bases lay in between. The CDR3 nucleotides read TGCAGCGTTGCTATAGCAGTGAACACTGAAGCTTTCTTT. Translation gives CSVAIAVNTEAFF.

This clone was detected once. The chain uses TRBV5-1 and TRBJ1-5; TRBD1 might be the D (5 bases). CDR1 is SGHRS and CDR2 is YFSETQ in the germline V gene. This CDR3 has 15 amino acids. V lost 2 bases to trimming and J lost 4 bases, with 13 bases between them. In nucleotides, the CDR3 is TGCGCCAGCAGCTTATCAGGGAAGGGAAATCAGCCCCAGCATTTT. It encodes CASSLSGKGNQPQHF.

The chain combines TRBV5-1 with TRBJ1-6; 10 nucleotides align to TRBD1. J gave up 10 bases and V 4 bases, and 5 bases lay outside the gene matches. Germline CDR1 and CDR2: SGHRS and YFSETQ. This CDR3 region has 14 residues. The CDR3 coding sequence is TGCGCCAGCAGCGGGGGACAGGGGATATCACCCCTCCACTTT. Residues: CASSGGQGISPLHF.

The V and J genes are TRBV10-1 and TRBJ1-1; D is perhaps TRBD1 (5 bases). This CDR3 comprises 15 residues. Germline V gene data show CDR1 as WNHNN and CDR2 as SYGVQD (reference sequence). V was trimmed by 0 bases and J by 4 bases, leaving 12 bases between them. CDR3 DNA: TGCGCCAGCAGTGAGTCGGGGCAGGGCGGCACTGAAGCTTTCTTT. This codes for CASSESGQGGTEAFF.

The rearrangement joins TRBV6-6 to TRBJ1-2; 10 positions agree with TRBD1. The CDR3 is 15 residues long. Germline values: CDR1 MNHNY, CDR2 SVGAGI (reference sequence). V lost 6 bases to trimming and J lost 8 bases; unmatched junction nucleotides: 12. As DNA, the CDR3 is TGTGCCAGCAGACTACACGGGACAGGGGATGGAGGCTACACCTTC. Protein sequence: CASRLHGTGDGGYTF.

This clone was seen just once. This chain joins TRBV6-4 and TRBJ1-6, with 9 bases aligning to TRBD1. The CDR3 is 15 residues long. The J segment lost 8 bases and the V segment lost 6 bases, leaving 8 bases of the junction unmatched. Germline V gives CDR1 MRHNA, CDR2 SNTAGT. This CDR3 is CASRFTGGLDSPLHF. CDR3 DNA: TGTGCCAGCAGATTCACAGGGGGCCTTGATTCACCCCTCCACTTT.

The J gene is TRBJ2-7, the V gene TRBV28; D possibly corresponds to TRBD1 (6 bases). CDR1 and CDR2 (germline): MDHEN, SYDVKM. The length of the CDR3 is 14 residues. Between the trimmed V and J ends, which lost 8 bases and 3 bases, there was a span of 17 bases. DNA for the CDR3: TGTGCCAGCGGTAGGACAGTCGTCGGCTACGAGCAGTACTTC. It is translated as CASGRTVVGYEQYF.

The genes are TRBV30 and TRBJ1-6, with D possibly TRBD1 on 5 matching bases. With 7 bases removed from V and 13 bases from J, the gap between germline ends came to 17 bases. The CDR3 covers 12 residues. Germline V gene data show CDR1 as GTSNPN and CDR2 as SVGIG (reference sequence). Written as DNA, the CDR3 is TGTGCCTCTCTCTCCCAGGGTGTTCCCCTCCACTTT. As protein: CASLSQGVPLHF.

The chain joins TRBV19 to TRBJ2-4, with 14 bases matching TRBD2. CDR1 is LNHDA, CDR2 SQIVND, per germline (reference sequence). The CDR3 has 20 residues. Trimming removed 3 bases from V and 0 bases from J; junction bases left unmatched: 10. CDR3 DNA sequence: TGTGCCAGTAGTATTCGCCGCGGGACTAGCGGGGGCCGAGCCAAAAACATTCAGTACTTC. The encoded protein is CASSIRRGTSGGRAKNIQYF. Filled out from reference TRBV19 and TRBJ2-4, the complete variable domain reads DGGITQSPKYLFRKEGQNVTLSCEQNLNHDAMYWYRQDPGQGLRLIYYSQIVNDFQKGDIAEGYSVSREKKESFPLTVTSAQKNPTAFYLCASSIRRGTSGGRAKNIQYFGAGTRLSVL.

The V and J genes are TRBV18 and TRBJ1-1; TRBD1 aligns across 9 bases. V trimming: 5 bases; J trimming: 4 bases; junction bases outside the gene matches: 8. Per germline, CDR1 KGHSH and CDR2 LQKENI. The CDR3 length is 15 residues. The CDR3 reads CASSALGQGGTEAFF. The CDR3 bases are TGTGCCAGCTCAGCCTTGGGACAGGGTGGCACTGAAGCTTTCTTT.

The chain recombines TRBV5-3 with TRBJ1-4; D call uncertain. TRBV5-3 counts as an open reading frame of uncertain function. There are 13 residues in the CDR3. Trimming stripped 8 bases from V and 7 bases from J, with 15 bases between. The CDR3 protein is CASAGCRGEKLFF. The CDR3 region has the DNA TGTGCCAGCGCGGGGTGTCGCGGTGAAAAACTGTTTTTT.

V usage is TRBV7-2 and J usage is TRBJ2-7; TRBD1 matches 9 bases. V shed 1 base and J 5 bases; nucleotides not matched to a gene: 6. This CDR3 is built from 15 residues. From germline, CDR1 is SGHTA and CDR2 FQGNSA. The CDR3 DNA reads TGTGCCAGCAGCTTAGTCGGGACAGGGATTCACGAGCAGTACTTC. Its protein product is CASSLVGTGIHEQYF.